What follows are 30 T cell receptor beta chains derived from one specimen sequenced in a study of blood T cell repertoires in COVID-19. Produced via immunoSEQ multiplex PCR; TCRdb's table is partial and in-frame only. The table includes about 220,000 clones, 80% to 85% detected once. The source material was peripheral blood. Receptors originate from a woman in her twenties or thirties who had recovered from COVID-19.

The chain recombines TRBV28 with TRBJ2-7; the D gene is possibly TRBD2 (5 bases). Trimming removed 9 bases from V and 1 base from J, with 13 bases in between. This CDR3 is built from 13 residues. CDR1 and CDR2 (germline): MDHEN, SYDVKM. The CDR3 sequence: CASHRGFSYEQYF. The CDR3 DNA is TGTGCCAGTCATCGGGGTTTTTCCTACGAGCAGTACTTC.

This sequence joins TRBV9 and TRBJ2-7, with 9 bases matching TRBD2. The CDR3 runs to 16 residues. The germline V gene has CDR1 SGDLS and CDR2 YYNGEE. J lost 7 bases, V lost 4 bases, and 15 bases had no gene match. The CDR3 region is CASSPPGIAGAREQYF. The CDR3 DNA reads TGTGCCAGCAGCCCTCCTGGGATAGCGGGAGCCCGAGAGCAGTACTTC.

The V and J genes are TRBV9 and TRBJ2-7, with D possibly being TRBD1 (6 bases). This CDR3 region has 14 residues. The germline CDR1 and CDR2 sequences are SGDLS and YYNGEE. Trimming pared 4 bases from V and 0 bases from J, leaving 11 bases between. CDR3 loop: CASSSRQDSYEQYF. The CDR3 coding sequence is TGTGCCAGCAGCTCAAGACAGGACTCCTACGAGCAGTACTTC.

The rearrangement joins TRBV5-1 to TRBJ2-7; no clear D. The CDR3 length is 14 residues. Deletions cut 2 bases from V and 0 bases from J, with 9 bases between. Germline-derived CDR1 and CDR2 are SGHRS and YFSETQ. DNA of the CDR3: TGCGCCAGCAGCTTAGAGTCTCGCTCCTACGAGCAGTACTTC. The encoded protein is CASSLESRSYEQYF.

V and J are TRBV15 and TRBJ2-3; TRBD2 might be the D (5 bases). This CDR3 region has 17 residues. The germline gives CDR1 LNHNV, CDR2 YYDKDF (reference sequence). V shed 2 bases and J shed 2 bases, with 17 bases lying between them. As DNA, the CDR3 is TGTGCCACCAGCAGATCCTTGAGCGGACCCACCACAGATACGCAGTATTTT. Amino acid sequence: CATSRSLSGPTTDTQYF.

This clone was recorded only once. This chain joins TRBV19 and TRBJ2-7, with a possible D match to TRBD2 (5 bases). The V and J ends lost 5 bases and 4 bases respectively, with 12 bases between them. CDR3 length: 13 amino acids. Per the germline V gene, CDR1 is LNHDA and CDR2 is SQIVND (reference sequence). CDR3 nucleotide sequence: TGTGCCAGTAGTGGACCGGGATGGTACGAGCAGTACTTC. Translating gives CASSGPGWYEQYF.

The CDR3 region has the DNA TGTGCCAGCAGTTTATTCCTCCCTGGGGGGGTTGAAGATGAAAAACTGTTTTTT. This codes for CASSLFLPGGVEDEKLFF. The V and J genes are TRBV28 and TRBJ1-4; D may be TRBD1 (5 bases). The V gene lost 1 base and the J gene lost 6 bases, with 21 bases spanning the gap. The germline gives CDR1 MDHEN, CDR2 SYDVKM. CDR3 length: 18 residues.

The rearrangement joins TRBV4-2 to TRBJ1-4; D unresolved. V lost 0 bases, J lost 0 bases, and 5 bases lay in between. The CDR3 sequence is 15 residues long. Germline V gives CDR1 LGHNA, CDR2 YNFKEQ. CDR3: CASSQESSTNEKLFF. In DNA, the CDR3 is TGTGCCAGCAGCCAAGAATCCTCAACTAATGAAAAACTGTTTTTT.

The chain has TRBV28 and TRBJ1-5, with unresolved D. This CDR3 contains 12 residues. The germline gives CDR1 MDHEN, CDR2 SYDVKM. V was pared by 3 bases and J by 6 bases, with 6 bases between. The CDR3 DNA reads TGTGCCAGCAGTTTCGAGGGTCAGCCCCAGCATTTT. Protein product: CASSFEGQPQHF.

The gene calls are TRBV6-5 and TRBJ2-5, with 12 bases aligning to TRBD2. The trim removed 5 bases at V and 5 bases at J, leaving 6 bases unmatched. Germline-derived CDR1 and CDR2 are MNHEY and SVGAGI. This CDR3 comprises 15 residues. The CDR3 DNA reads as TGTGCCAGCAGTCTACCTAGCGGGAGGGGGGAGACCCAGTACTTC. Protein sequence: CASSLPSGRGETQYF.

The chain couples TRBV7-7 to TRBJ2-1, with 12 bases lining up with TRBD2. Germline V gene data show CDR1 as SSHAT and CDR2 as FNYEAQ (reference sequence). The CDR3 has 15 amino acids. The junction had 5 bases not matched to a gene; V was cut back by 4 bases and J by 7 bases. CDR3 sequence: CASSSSSGRGNEQFF. The CDR3, as DNA: TGTGCCAGCAGCTCTTCTAGCGGGAGGGGGAATGAGCAGTTCTTC.

The V and J genes are TRBV27 and TRBJ2-2; D possibly corresponds to TRBD2 (5 bases). In germline, CDR1 is MNHEY, CDR2 SMNVEV (reference sequence). CDR3 length equals 12 residues. Written as DNA, the CDR3 is TGTGCTACACTAGGATTCGGCGGGGAGCTGTTTTTT. Translating gives CATLGFGGELFF.

V is TRBV14 and J is TRBJ2-1; possibly TRBD2 for D (5 bases). CDR3 length: 15 amino acids. Germline-derived CDR1 and CDR2 are SGHDN and FVKESK. V lost 2 bases, J lost 0 bases, and 8 bases lay in between. The CDR3 protein is CASSQWAGSYNEQFF. In nucleotides, the CDR3 is TGTGCCAGCAGCCAATGGGCGGGCTCCTACAATGAGCAGTTCTTC.

The chain's CDR3 is CASSSRTSGYEQYF. The CDR3 region has the DNA TGTGCCAGCAGCTCTCGGACTAGCGGCTACGAGCAGTACTTC. The chain has TRBV9 and TRBJ2-7; TRBD2 agrees at 10 bases. Germline CDR1 reads SGDLS; CDR2 reads YYNGEE. The V gene end was trimmed by 4 bases and the J gene end by 3 bases; junction bases not matched to a gene: 4. This CDR3 has 14 amino acids. Full variable domain (rest looked up from reference TRBV9 and TRBJ2-7): DSGVTQTPKHLITATGQRVTLRCSPRSGDLSVYWYQQSLDQGLQFLIQYYNGEERAKGNILERFSAQQFPDLHSELNLSSLELGDSALYFCASSSRTSGYEQYFGPGTRLTVT.

As for this clone: The same CDR3 is also encoded by other DNA sequences in this sample. The gene calls are TRBV7-2 and TRBJ1-3; the D gene is possibly TRBD1 (6 bases). Trimming removed 0 bases at V and 4 bases at J, with 10 bases between. CDR1 and CDR2 (germline): SGHTA, FQGNSA. The CDR3 covers 15 residues. CDR3 region: CASSLARGSGNTIYF. CDR3 nucleotides: TGTGCCAGCAGCTTAGCTAGGGGGTCCGGAAACACCATATATTTT.

The chain links TRBV27 to TRBJ2-7; 7 nucleotides align to TRBD1. V shed 2 bases, J shed 2 bases, and the junction held 3 bases outside the gene matches. From germline, CDR1 is MNHEY and CDR2 SMNVEV (reference sequence). This CDR3 contains 14 residues. The CDR3 loop is CASSLRQGAYEQYF. The CDR3, as DNA: TGTGCCAGCAGTTTACGACAGGGTGCCTACGAGCAGTACTTC.

The V call is TRBV4-1, the J call TRBJ1-6, with D possibly matching TRBD1 (5 bases). Germline-derived CDR1 and CDR2 are MGHRA and YSYEKL. The CDR3 contains 15 residues. V lost 1 base and J 16 bases, leaving 20 bases between the germline ends. CDR3 region: CASSQVRGAAAGLHF. The CDR3 DNA reads as TGCGCCAGCAGCCAAGTAAGGGGCGCGGCTGCTGGTCTCCACTTT.

The chain joins TRBV24-1 to TRBJ2-2; D is unclear. The length of the CDR3 is 16 residues. Germline CDR1 is KGHDR and CDR2 is SFDVKD. Trimming removed 4 bases from V and 0 bases from J, with 11 bases in between. The CDR3 coding sequence is TGTGCCACCAGTGACCTCCCAGCGTCGAACACCGGGGAGCTGTTTTTT. As protein: CATSDLPASNTGELFF.

The V call is TRBV7-3, the J call TRBJ2-7, with D possibly matching TRBD2 (6 bases). The CDR3 runs 13 residues. Looked up from germline, CDR1 is SGHTA and CDR2 is FQGTGA. V was shortened by 10 bases and J by 2 bases, with 15 bases between the two germline ends. The CDR3, as DNA: TGTGCCATCAACCGGGAGCGGCCCTACGAGCAGTACTTC. Amino acid sequence: CAINRERPYEQYF.

This clone has just one count. This chain connects TRBV6-4 to TRBJ2-2; D possibly corresponds to TRBD2 (5 bases). The germline V gene has CDR1 MRHNA and CDR2 SNTAGT. V lost 2 bases and J 2 bases, leaving 9 bases between the germline ends. This CDR3 region has 15 residues. The CDR3 DNA reads as TGTGCCAGCAGTGACAGACCGGGAAACACCGGGGAGCTGTTTTTT. Protein sequence: CASSDRPGNTGELFF.

V usage is TRBV28 and J usage is TRBJ2-7, with D unresolved. Germline loops: CDR1 MDHEN, CDR2 SYDVKM. Trimming pared 2 bases from V and 6 bases from J, leaving 11 bases between. The CDR3 runs to 13 residues. CDR3: CASSLGPSGEQYF. The CDR3 nucleotides are TGTGCCAGCAGTTTAGGCCCCAGTGGCGAGCAGTACTTC.

The rearrangement uses TRBV30 and TRBJ2-1; 9 bases align to TRBD2. The trim removed 5 bases at V and 6 bases at J, leaving 14 bases unmatched. The CDR3 covers 16 residues. The germline V gene encodes CDR1 GTSNPN and CDR2 SVGIG (reference sequence). The CDR3 spells CAWGPQGTSMGNEQFF. The CDR3, as DNA: TGTGCCTGGGGACCCCAAGGGACTAGCATGGGCAATGAGCAGTTCTTC.

This chain connects TRBV5-1 to TRBJ1-6; TRBD1 agrees at 7 bases. Germline V gene data show CDR1 as SGHRS and CDR2 as YFSETQ. This CDR3 has 15 residues. The trim removed 4 bases at V and 5 bases at J, leaving 6 bases unmatched. CDR3 residues: CASSRTGTDNSPLHF. DNA for the CDR3: TGCGCCAGCAGCAGAACCGGGACAGATAATTCACCCCTCCACTTT.

Here the CDR3 reads CASKDAQGGGNTIYF. The CDR3 DNA sequence: TGTGCCAGCAAGGACGCTCAGGGGGGAGGAAACACCATATATTTT. The chain combines TRBV28 with TRBJ1-3, with 7 bases identical to TRBD1. Losses at the gene ends were 7 bases for V and 4 bases for J; bases not matched to a gene: 10. CDR3 length equals 15 residues. Germline V lookup: CDR1 MDHEN, CDR2 SYDVKM.

Here the CDR3 reads CASSSGTSGSYNEQFF. As DNA, the CDR3 is TGTGCCAGCAGCTCCGGGACTAGCGGGAGCTACAATGAGCAGTTCTTC. J is TRBJ2-1 and V is TRBV11-1; 14 positions match TRBD2. Trimming removed 4 bases from V and 3 bases from J; junction bases left unmatched: 2. The V gene's germline CDR1 is SGHAT and CDR2 FQDESV (reference sequence). This CDR3 contains 16 residues.

This clone has a single count. The chain has TRBV7-9 and TRBJ2-1, with 8 bases lining up with TRBD2. CDR1 and CDR2 (germline): SEHNR, FQNEAQ (reference sequence). The V gene end was trimmed by 5 bases and the J gene end by 2 bases; junction bases not matched to a gene: 8. There are 16 residues in the CDR3. DNA of the CDR3: TGTGCCAGCAGCCTCACGGGACTAGTGACCTACAATGAGCAGTTCTTC. It translates to CASSLTGLVTYNEQFF.

The chain has TRBV19 and TRBJ1-6; no clear D gene. Looked up from germline, CDR1 is LNHDA and CDR2 is SQIVND (reference sequence). Trimming removed 0 bases from V and 6 bases from J, with 9 bases in between. CDR3 length equals 15 residues. The CDR3 nucleotides are TGTGCCAGTAGTATAGAAGGCGGATTTAATTCACCCCTCCACTTT. This gives the protein CASSIEGGFNSPLHF.

The CDR3 spells CSPRAAGGPPDTQYF. The CDR3 region has the DNA TGCAGCCCAAGAGCTGCGGGAGGGCCGCCAGATACGCAGTATTTT. This chain links TRBV29-1 with TRBJ2-3; 9 bases fit TRBD2. There are 15 residues in the CDR3. Germline-derived CDR1 and CDR2 are SQVTM and ANQGSEA. Unmatched junction bases numbered 13, after V lost 8 bases and J lost 4 bases.

The chain is built from TRBV30 and TRBJ2-1, with 7 bases that match TRBD2. CDR1 is GTSNPN, CDR2 SVGIG, per germline (reference sequence). This CDR3 region has 15 residues. V shed 2 bases and J 7 bases; nucleotides not matched to a gene: 11. CDR3 region: CAWSSVGGPRNEQFF. The CDR3 DNA follows: TGTGCCTGGAGTTCGGTGGGAGGGCCACGGAATGAGCAGTTCTTC.

This clone was observed many times. The chain joins TRBV11-2 to TRBJ2-7, with D unclear. The CDR3 runs to 16 residues. Germline CDR1 reads SGHAT; CDR2 reads FQNNGV. Trimming left V 2 bases short and J 3 bases short, with 17 bases between. CDR3 DNA: TGTGCCAGCAGCTTACGGAGTACTCCTCCGAGCTACGAGCAGTACTTC. It is translated as CASSLRSTPPSYEQYF.